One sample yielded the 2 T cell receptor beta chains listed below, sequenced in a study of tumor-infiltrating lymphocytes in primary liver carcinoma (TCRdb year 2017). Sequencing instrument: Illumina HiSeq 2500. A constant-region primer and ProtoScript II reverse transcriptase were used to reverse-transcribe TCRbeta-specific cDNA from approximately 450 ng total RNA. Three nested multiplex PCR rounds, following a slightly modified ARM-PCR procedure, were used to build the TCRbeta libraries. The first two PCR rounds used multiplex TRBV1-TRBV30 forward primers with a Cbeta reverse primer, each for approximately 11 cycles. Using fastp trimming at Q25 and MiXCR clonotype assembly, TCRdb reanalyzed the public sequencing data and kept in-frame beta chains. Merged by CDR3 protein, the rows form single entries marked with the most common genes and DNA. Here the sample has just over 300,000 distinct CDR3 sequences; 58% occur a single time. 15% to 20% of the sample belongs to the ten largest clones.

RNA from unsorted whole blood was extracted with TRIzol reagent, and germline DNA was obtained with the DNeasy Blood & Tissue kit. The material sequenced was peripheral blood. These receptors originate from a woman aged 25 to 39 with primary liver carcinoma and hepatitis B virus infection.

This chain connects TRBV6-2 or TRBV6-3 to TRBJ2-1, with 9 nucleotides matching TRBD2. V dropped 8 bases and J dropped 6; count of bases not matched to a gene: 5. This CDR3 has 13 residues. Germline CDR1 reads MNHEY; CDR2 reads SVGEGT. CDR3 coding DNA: TGTGCCAGCGCTCTACTAGCGGGCAATGAGCAGTTCTTC. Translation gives CASALLAGNEQFF.

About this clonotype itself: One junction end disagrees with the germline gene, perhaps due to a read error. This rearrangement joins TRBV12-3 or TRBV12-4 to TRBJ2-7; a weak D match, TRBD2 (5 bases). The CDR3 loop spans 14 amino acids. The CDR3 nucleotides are TGTGCCAGCAGTCGTTCGGGATTTATCTACGAGCAGTACTTT. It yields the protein CASSRSGFIYEQYF.